A single sample is the source of the 21 T cell receptor beta chains below, sequenced in a study of blood T cell repertoires in COVID-19. Measured with immunoSEQ multiplex PCR; TCRdb has only the in-frame clones, and not every one. Found here are just over 650,000 clones, more than 80% of them singletons; the top ten hold under 0.3%. Sequencing input: peripheral blood. Source of these receptors: a woman under 30 with acute or convalescent COVID-19.

The chain links TRBV24-1 to TRBJ2-2; the match to TRBD1 covers 12 bases. Germline V gene lookup returns CDR1 KGHDR and CDR2 SFDVKD. This CDR3 region has 16 residues. The junction had 4 bases not matched to a gene; V was cut back by 3 bases and J by 6 bases. The CDR3 protein is CATSDPGQGAAGELFF. The CDR3, as DNA: TGTGCCACCAGTGATCCGGGACAGGGGGCAGCCGGGGAGCTGTTTTTT.

The chain recombines TRBV29-1 with TRBJ1-2; D ambiguous. This CDR3 comprises 11 residues. Germline V gene sequence: CDR1 SQVTM, CDR2 ANQGSEA. V lost 5 bases and J lost 2, with 6 bases in between. CDR3 loop: CSVQHNYGYTF. The CDR3 DNA reads as TGCAGCGTTCAACACAACTATGGCTACACCTTC.

The CDR3 protein is CASSAGQGAISGYTF. In DNA, the CDR3 is TGTGCCAGCAGCGCCGGACAGGGGGCTATCAGTGGCTACACCTTC. The chain combines TRBV7-9 with TRBJ1-2, with 11 bases fitting TRBD1. V lost 5 bases to trimming and J lost 7 bases; unmatched junction nucleotides: 9. Germline V lookup: CDR1 SEHNR, CDR2 FQNEAQ (reference sequence). This CDR3 contains 15 residues.

This rearrangement joins TRBV15 to TRBJ2-3; 8 bases map to TRBD2. The germline CDR1 and CDR2 sequences are LNHNV and YYDKDF (reference sequence). This CDR3 is built from 12 residues. The V segment lost 6 bases and the J segment 6 bases; nucleotides outside the gene matches: 2. CDR3 residues: CATRGLEDTQYF. The CDR3 nucleotides read TGTGCCACCAGGGGACTAGAGGATACGCAGTATTTT.

The chain employs TRBV30 and TRBJ2-5, with D possibly matching TRBD2 (6 bases). V lost 0 bases, J lost 4 bases, and 15 bases lay in between. This CDR3 contains 15 residues. CDR1 and CDR2 (germline): GTSNPN, SVGIG (reference sequence). CDR3 in amino acids: CAWSVRPRRGETQYF. Written as DNA, the CDR3 is TGTGCCTGGAGTGTGCGCCCGCGGAGGGGAGAGACCCAGTACTTC.

The CDR3 nucleotides are TGTGCCAGTAGTATTAAAGGGGCGGACTATGGCTACACCTTC. Translated: CASSIKGADYGYTF. V is TRBV19 and J is TRBJ1-2, with D maybe TRBD1 (5 bases). There are 14 residues in the CDR3. CDR1 and CDR2 from the germline V gene are LNHDA and SQIVND (reference sequence). V was shortened by 3 bases and J by 3 bases, with 11 bases between the two germline ends.

The rearrangement uses TRBV7-9 and TRBJ2-3, with 14 bases aligning to TRBD2. Per germline, CDR1 SEHNR and CDR2 FQNEAQ (reference sequence). The ends lost 5 bases at V and 4 bases at J; junction bases unmatched: 14. The CDR3 is 19 residues long. The CDR3 DNA sequence: TGTGCCAGCAGCCCCCCTGGACTAGCGGGGGGCGGGGTACCAGATACGCAGTATTTT. Amino acid sequence: CASSPPGLAGGGVPDTQYF.

The chain uses TRBV30 and TRBJ1-1, with D unclear. The V and J ends lost 5 bases and 8 bases respectively, with 12 bases between them. The CDR3 spans 11 residues. Germline CDR1 is GTSNPN and CDR2 is SVGIG (reference sequence). In DNA form, the CDR3 reads TGTGCCTGGGTCATCGGGGTCGAAGCTTTCTTT. Protein sequence: CAWVIGVEAFF.

The gene calls are TRBV10-3 and TRBJ2-3; 11 bases align to TRBD1. J lost 6 bases, V lost 2 bases, and 4 bases had no gene match. The germline V gene encodes CDR1 ENHRY and CDR2 SYGVKD. The CDR3 is 15 amino acids. The CDR3 reads CAISEGQGATDTQYF. As DNA, the CDR3 is TGTGCCATCAGTGAGGGACAGGGGGCGACCGATACGCAGTATTTT.

The rearrangement joins TRBV10-3 to TRBJ1-1; no clear D. The V end lost 0 bases, the J end lost 7 bases, and 6 bases lay between the germline ends. The CDR3 runs to 12 residues. Germline V gene data show CDR1 as ENHRY and CDR2 as SYGVKD. CDR3 sequence reads: CAISESRGEAFF. The CDR3 DNA reads as TGTGCCATCAGTGAGTCACGAGGTGAAGCTTTCTTT.

The chain employs TRBV27 and TRBJ1-1, with no clear D. V lost 6 bases, J lost 1 base, and 12 bases lay in between. Germline assignment: CDR1 MNHEY and CDR2 SMNVEV (reference sequence). This CDR3 comprises 14 residues. For the CDR3, the DNA is TGTGCCAGCAGCTCAGGTTCTTCGAACACTGAAGCTTTCTTT. This gives the protein CASSSGSSNTEAFF.

The gene calls are TRBV6-5 and TRBJ1-5; 7 nucleotides line up with TRBD1. Germline CDR1 reads MNHEY; CDR2 reads SVGAGI. The CDR3 runs to 13 residues. After removal of 0 bases from V and 8 bases from J, the junction contained 1 base not matched to a gene. DNA for the CDR3: TGTGCCAGCAGTTACTCGACAGGGAAGCCCCAGCATTTT. Amino acids: CASSYSTGKPQHF.

This sequence joins TRBV10-3 and TRBJ1-2; 9 nucleotides align to TRBD1. V was clipped by 2 bases and J by 0 bases; unmatched bases: 1. The CDR3 loop spans 15 amino acids. From germline, CDR1 is ENHRY and CDR2 SYGVKD. The CDR3 loop is CAISEGTGTNYGYTF. The DNA for the CDR3 is TGTGCCATCAGTGAGGGGACAGGGACTAACTATGGCTACACCTTC.

This clone has a handful of counts. This chain links TRBV6-5 with TRBJ1-2, with unresolved D. The CDR3 consists of 13 residues. Per germline, CDR1 MNHEY and CDR2 SVGAGI. V was trimmed by 2 bases and J by 6 bases, leaving 10 bases between them. The DNA of the CDR3 is TGTGCCAGCAGTTACAATGGGCTGGATGGCTACACCTTC. This translates into CASSYNGLDGYTF.

V and J are TRBV6-5 and TRBJ2-5, with D maybe TRBD1 (6 bases). Trimming left V 7 bases short and J 1 base short, with 13 bases between. The CDR3 covers 14 residues. Germline V gene data show CDR1 as MNHEY and CDR2 as SVGAGI. CDR3 residues: CASTDDRSQETQYF. The CDR3, as DNA: TGTGCCAGCACCGATGACAGGAGCCAAGAGACCCAGTACTTC.

This chain connects TRBV27 to TRBJ1-6, with 7 nucleotides matching TRBD1. Trimming at V came to 7 bases and at J to 9 bases, leaving 15 bases not matched to a gene. Germline values: CDR1 MNHEY, CDR2 SMNVEV (reference sequence). The CDR3 is 16 amino acids. The CDR3: CASTLLKTGSTSPLHF. CDR3 DNA: TGTGCCAGCACCTTACTCAAGACAGGGTCGACTTCACCCCTCCACTTT.

The chain links TRBV2 to TRBJ1-1; no clear D gene. The V and J ends lost 3 bases and 1 base respectively, with 6 bases between them. CDR3 length: 13 amino acids. Germline loops: CDR1 SNHLY, CDR2 FYNNEI. The CDR3 bases are TGTGCCAGCAGTGATGAAGCGAACACTGAAGCTTTCTTT. This sequence encodes CASSDEANTEAFF.

The rearrangement links TRBV9 to TRBJ1-2, with D unclear. V lost 0 bases and J lost 6, with 12 bases in between. This CDR3 comprises 14 residues. The germline V gene has CDR1 SGDLS and CDR2 YYNGEE. The CDR3 sequence: CASSVGAPPNGYTF. The CDR3 DNA sequence: TGTGCCAGCAGCGTAGGGGCTCCTCCTAATGGCTACACCTTC.

This clone appeared a few times. This sequence joins TRBV27 and TRBJ1-6; 9 nucleotides line up with TRBD1. The junction had 22 bases not matched to a gene; V was cut back by 0 bases and J by 10 bases. Germline V gene data show CDR1 as MNHEY and CDR2 as SMNVEV (reference sequence). This CDR3 has 21 amino acids. The CDR3 spells CASSLSSVGRVKGTGRSPLHF. For the CDR3, the DNA is TGTGCCAGCAGTTTATCGTCGGTTGGGAGGGTAAAAGGGACAGGGAGGTCACCCCTCCACTTT.

Regarding this clone: This same CDR3 is encoded by further DNA sequences in the sample. The rearrangement joins TRBV5-1 to TRBJ1-6; D unclear. V lost 0 bases, J lost 0 bases, and 7 bases lay in between. Germline assignment: CDR1 SGHRS and CDR2 YFSETQ. The CDR3 contains 16 residues. The CDR3 DNA reads TGCGCCAGCAGCTTGGCTGGGAGCTCCTATAATTCACCCCTCCACTTT. Translating gives CASSLAGSSYNSPLHF.

The V and J genes are TRBV4-1 and TRBJ2-1; D is unresolved. V was clipped by 1 base and J by 6 bases, with 19 bases between them. CDR3 length equals 17 residues. Looked up from germline, CDR1 is MGHRA and CDR2 is YSYEKL. CDR3 region: CASSQVGPPLDSNEQFF. Here the CDR3 DNA reads TGCGCCAGCAGCCAAGTAGGCCCTCCCCTAGATTCCAATGAGCAGTTCTTC.